The clone carrying this T cell receptor (beta chain) was seen only a few times. Antigen: not known. The entry originates in a study of CD8+ T cells in alopecia areata. The study, taken as a whole, reports: Mice showed TCR sharing more clearly than patients did, possibly owing to HLA.

It was from PBMCs that CD4+ and CD8+ T cells were sorted. Extracted RNA was reverse transcribed into cDNA, the sequencing template. Libraries were prepared by immunoSEQ multiplex PCR; TCRdb keeps only in-frame clonotypes and omits some of them. The data contain 200,000 to 250,000 clones, just over 55% of them singletons. Deletions cut 7 bases from V and 1 base from J, with 17 bases between. In germline, CDR1 is SGHRS, CDR2 YFSETQ. The CDR3 sequence is 15 residues long. Sequences were obtained from CD8+ T cells sorted from blood. The receptor's source is a human donor in good health. The J gene is TRBJ2-5, the V gene TRBV5-1; possibly TRBD1 or TRBD2 for D (6 bases each). CDR3 loop: CASSPLGGGQETQYF. In nucleotides, the CDR3 is TGCGCCAGCTCCCCCTTGGGGGGCGGCCAAGAGACCCAGTACTTC.